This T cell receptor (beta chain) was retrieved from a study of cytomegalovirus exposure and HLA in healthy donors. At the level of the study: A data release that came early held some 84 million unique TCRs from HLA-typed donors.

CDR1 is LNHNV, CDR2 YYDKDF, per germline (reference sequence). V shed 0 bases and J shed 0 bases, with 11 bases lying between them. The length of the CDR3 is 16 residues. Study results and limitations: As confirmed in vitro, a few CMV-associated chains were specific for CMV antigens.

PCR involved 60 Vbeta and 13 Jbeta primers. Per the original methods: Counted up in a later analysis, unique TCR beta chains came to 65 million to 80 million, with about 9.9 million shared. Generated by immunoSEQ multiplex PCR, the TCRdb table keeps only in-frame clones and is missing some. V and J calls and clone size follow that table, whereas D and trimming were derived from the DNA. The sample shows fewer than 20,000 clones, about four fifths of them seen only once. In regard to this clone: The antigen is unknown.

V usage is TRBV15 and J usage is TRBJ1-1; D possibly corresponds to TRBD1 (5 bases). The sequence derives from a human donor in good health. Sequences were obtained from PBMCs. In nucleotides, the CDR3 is TGTGCCACCAGCAGAGATCAGACAGATTTGAACACTGAAGCTTTCTTT. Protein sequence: CATSRDQTDLNTEAFF.